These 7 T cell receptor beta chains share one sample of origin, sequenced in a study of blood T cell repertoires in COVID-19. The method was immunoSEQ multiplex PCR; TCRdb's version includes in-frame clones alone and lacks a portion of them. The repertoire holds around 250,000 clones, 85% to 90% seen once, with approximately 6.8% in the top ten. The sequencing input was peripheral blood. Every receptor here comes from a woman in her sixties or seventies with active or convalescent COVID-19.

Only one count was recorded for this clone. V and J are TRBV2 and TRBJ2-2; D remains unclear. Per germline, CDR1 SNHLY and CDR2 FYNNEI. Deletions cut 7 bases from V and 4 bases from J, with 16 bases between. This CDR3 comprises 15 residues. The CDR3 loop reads CASIRGEKSTGELFF. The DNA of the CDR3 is TGTGCCAGCATTAGAGGTGAGAAGAGCACCGGGGAGCTGTTTTTT.

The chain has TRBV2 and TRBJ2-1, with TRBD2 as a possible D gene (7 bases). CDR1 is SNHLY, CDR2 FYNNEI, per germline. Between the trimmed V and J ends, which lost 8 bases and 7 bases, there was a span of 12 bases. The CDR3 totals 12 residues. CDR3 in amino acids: CASGGAGNEQFF. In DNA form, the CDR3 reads TGTGCCAGCGGGGGGGCTGGGAATGAGCAGTTCTTC. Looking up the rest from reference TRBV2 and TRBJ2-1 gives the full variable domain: EPEVTQTPSHQVTQMGQEVILRCVPISNHLYFYWYRQILGQKVEFLVSFYNNEISEKSEIFDDQFSVERPDGSNFTLKIRSTKLEDSAMYFCASGGAGNEQFFGPGTRLTVL.

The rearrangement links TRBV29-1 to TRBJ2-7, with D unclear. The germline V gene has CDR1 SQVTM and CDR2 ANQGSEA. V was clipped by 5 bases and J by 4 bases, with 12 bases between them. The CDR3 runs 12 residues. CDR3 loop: CSVRVGSYEQYF. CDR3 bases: TGCAGCGTTCGGGTTGGATCGTACGAGCAGTACTTC.

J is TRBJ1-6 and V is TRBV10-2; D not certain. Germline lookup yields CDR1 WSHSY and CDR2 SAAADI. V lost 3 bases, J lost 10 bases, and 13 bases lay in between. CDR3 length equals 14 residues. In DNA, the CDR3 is TGCGCCAGCAGTGAACACAGCCTCAGGTCACCCCTCCACTTT. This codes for CASSEHSLRSPLHF.

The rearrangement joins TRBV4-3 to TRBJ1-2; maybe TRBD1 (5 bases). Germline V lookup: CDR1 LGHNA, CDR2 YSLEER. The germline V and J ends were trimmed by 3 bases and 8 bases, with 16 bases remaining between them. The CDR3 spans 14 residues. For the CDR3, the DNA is TGCGCCAGCAGCCATACCCCGGGACTGGGGGGCTACACCTTC. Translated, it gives CASSHTPGLGGYTF.

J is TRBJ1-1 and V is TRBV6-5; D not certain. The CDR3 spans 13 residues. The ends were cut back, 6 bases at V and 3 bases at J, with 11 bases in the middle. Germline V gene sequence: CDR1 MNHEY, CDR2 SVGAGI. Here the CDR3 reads CASSNKRDTEAFF. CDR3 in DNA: TGTGCCAGCAGCAACAAGAGGGACACTGAAGCTTTCTTT.

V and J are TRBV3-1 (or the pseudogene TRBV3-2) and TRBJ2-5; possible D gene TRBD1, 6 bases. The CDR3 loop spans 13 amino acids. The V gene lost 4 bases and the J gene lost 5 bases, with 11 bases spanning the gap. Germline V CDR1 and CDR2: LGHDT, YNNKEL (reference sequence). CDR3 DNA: TGTGCCAGCAGCCCCCGGCAGGGGGAGACCCAGTACTTC. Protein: CASSPRQGETQYF.